What follows are 11 T cell receptor beta chains derived from one specimen sequenced in a study of T-cell reconstitution after alpha-beta-depleted transplantation in children. Unique molecular identifiers featured in how the TCRbeta library was prepared. One entry per CDR3 protein results from TCRdb running MiXCR on the PCR reads. The sample consists of around 960,000 distinct CDR3 sequences, around 30% of them appearing once. The specimen comprised PBMCs, mostly from graft donor cells, sampled 360 days after TCRalphabeta/CD19-depleted stem cell transplant. All receptors come from a boy younger than two who had a stem cell transplant for SCID, so the T cells may come from the graft donor.

This clonotype was observed many times. The J gene is TRBJ2-2, the V gene TRBV2; TRBD1 matches at 8 bases. Germline V CDR1 and CDR2: SNHLY, FYNNEI. V lost 5 bases and J lost 3; bases outside the gene matches: 2. There are 14 residues in the CDR3. The CDR3 DNA sequence: TGTGCCAGCAGTCAGGACAGGGACACCGGGGAGCTGTTTTTT. It specifies CASSQDRDTGELFF.

CDR3 DNA sequence: TGTGCCAGCGCGGACTTTTCTGAGCAGTTCTTC. It encodes CASADFSEQFF. This sequence joins TRBV12-3 or TRBV12-4 and TRBJ2-1; D perhaps matches TRBD2 (5 bases). The V end lost 8 bases, the J end lost 9 bases, and 11 bases lay between the germline ends. CDR3 length equals 11 residues.

This clonotype showed up many times. V usage is TRBV4-2 and J usage is TRBJ2-7; possible D gene TRBD2, 7 bases. The CDR3 has 14 amino acids. Germline V CDR1 and CDR2: LGHNA, YNFKEQ. Trimming pared 0 bases from V and 7 bases from J, leaving 13 bases between. The CDR3: CASSQEWGGREQYF. The CDR3 DNA sequence: TGTGCCAGCAGCCAAGAGTGGGGGGGGCGAGAGCAGTACTTC.

This clonotype came up many times. The V gene is TRBV9, the J gene TRBJ2-1, with TRBD2 as a possible D gene (5 bases). This CDR3 is 12 amino acids long. CDR1 and CDR2 from the germline V gene are SGDLS and YYNGEE. V lost 7 bases to trimming and J lost 13 bases, with 18 bases between them. DNA of the CDR3: TGTGCCAGCGCAACTAGTAGCGCATATCAGTTCTTC. Its protein product is CASATSSAYQFF.

A few counts support this clonotype. The rearrangement joins TRBV20-1 to TRBJ2-1, with 7 nucleotides matching TRBD1. The CDR3 extends over 12 amino acids. The ends lost 5 bases at V and 6 bases at J; junction bases unmatched: 4. Germline V gives CDR1 DFQATT, CDR2 SNEGSKA (reference sequence). Written as DNA, the CDR3 is TGCAGTGCTGCCACAGGGGTCAATGAGCAGTTCTTC. Its translation: CSAATGVNEQFF.

This clonotype was seen more than once but under ten times. The V gene is TRBV5-1, the J gene TRBJ2-3; the D gene is possibly TRBD2 (5 bases). V lost 4 bases, J lost 1 base, and 10 bases lay in between. There are 14 residues in the CDR3. The germline gives CDR1 SGHRS, CDR2 YFSETQ. CDR3 region: CASSQMEGTDTQYF. The CDR3 DNA follows: TGCGCCAGCAGCCAGATGGAGGGCACAGATACGCAGTATTTT.

The chain couples TRBV6-5 to TRBJ2-7; 10 positions agree with TRBD1. Trimming took 3 bases from V and 5 from J; bases not matched to a gene: 13. Germline CDR1 and CDR2: MNHEY and SVGAGI. There are 17 residues in the CDR3. CDR3 region: CASSYGPNRDRGHEQYF. In nucleotides, the CDR3 is TGTGCCAGCAGTTATGGGCCTAACCGGGACAGGGGCCACGAGCAGTACTTC.

The sample holds a few counts of this clonotype. The J gene is TRBJ2-7, the V gene TRBV7-2; D might be TRBD1 (5 bases). Deletions cut 2 bases from V and 3 bases from J, with 17 bases between. Germline CDR1 is SGHTA and CDR2 is FQGNSA. The CDR3 covers 16 residues. In DNA, the CDR3 is TGTGCCAGCAGCTTAAGGCCAGGGCCCATCCACTACGAGCAGTACTTC. Its translation: CASSLRPGPIHYEQYF.

V and J are TRBV12-3 or TRBV12-4 and TRBJ1-1; no reliable D call. Trimming stripped 3 bases from V and 6 bases from J, with 5 bases between. This CDR3 has 11 residues. The CDR3 DNA follows: TGTGCCAGCAGTTTCAAGTCTGAAGCTTTCTTT. Translated: CASSFKSEAFF.

This clonotype has more than one count but fewer than ten. The rearrangement joins TRBV20-1 to TRBJ1-3, with D possibly being TRBD1 (5 bases). Germline V gene sequence: CDR1 DFQATT, CDR2 SNEGSKA (reference sequence). Trimming pared 6 bases from V and 0 bases from J, leaving 9 bases between. CDR3 length: 13 residues. In DNA form, the CDR3 reads TGCAGTGCCCTGGACACCTCTGGAAACACCATATATTTT. Amino acid sequence: CSALDTSGNTIYF.

This clonotype appeared a few times. V gene TRBV29-1 combines with J gene TRBJ2-7, with unresolved D. This CDR3 region has 12 residues. V was pared by 3 bases and J by 5 bases, with 11 bases between. Germline values: CDR1 SQVTM, CDR2 ANQGSEA. The CDR3 reads CSVDTGLHEQYF. The CDR3 DNA is TGCAGCGTTGATACGGGTCTCCACGAGCAGTACTTC.